Described below is a single T cell receptor beta chain sequence and its context. This sample is drawn from a study of control samples from healthy donors and cancer patients. This CDR3 contains 13 residues. CDR1 LNHDA and CDR2 SQIVND come from the germline V gene (reference sequence). The trim removed 6 bases at V and 9 bases at J, leaving 5 bases unmatched. The data were produced by immunoSEQ multiplex PCR, yet TCRdb's version contains in-frame clones alone and is incomplete. The sample shows around 28,000 clones, roughly 89% of them seen only once. The V gene is TRBV19, the J gene TRBJ2-1; the match to TRBD1 covers 10 bases. The sequence derives from a woman in her thirties or forties with lung cancer. Sequenced material: PBMCs. CDR3 sequence reads: CASRGQGGSEQFF. Here the CDR3 DNA reads TGTGCCAGTAGAGGACAGGGGGGAAGTGAGCAGTTCTTC.